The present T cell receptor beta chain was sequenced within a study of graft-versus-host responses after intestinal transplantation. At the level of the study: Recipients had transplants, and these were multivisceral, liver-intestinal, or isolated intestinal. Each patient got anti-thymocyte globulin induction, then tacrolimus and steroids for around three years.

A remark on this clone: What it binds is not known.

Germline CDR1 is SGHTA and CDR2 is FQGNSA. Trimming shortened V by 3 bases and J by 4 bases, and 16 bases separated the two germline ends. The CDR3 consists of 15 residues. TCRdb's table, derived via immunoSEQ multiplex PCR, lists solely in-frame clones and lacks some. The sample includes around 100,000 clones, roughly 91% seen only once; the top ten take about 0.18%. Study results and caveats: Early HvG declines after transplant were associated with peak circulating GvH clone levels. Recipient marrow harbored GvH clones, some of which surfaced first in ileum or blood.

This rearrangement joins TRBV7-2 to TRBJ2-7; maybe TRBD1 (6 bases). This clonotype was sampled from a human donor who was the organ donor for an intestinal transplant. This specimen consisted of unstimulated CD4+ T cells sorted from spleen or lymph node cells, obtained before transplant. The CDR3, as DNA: TGTGCCAGCAGCTTCAGAAGGGACATATCTTACGAGCAGTACTTC. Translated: CASSFRRDISYEQYF.